Described below is a single T cell receptor beta chain sequence and its context. Antigen specificity is unknown. Each cDNA held unique molecular identifiers, and template switching gave it a universal primer site. Each CDR3 protein is one row after TCRdb ran MiXCR on the 5' RACE reads. The sample has roughly 250,000 distinct CDR3 sequences, approximately 7% seen once. This CDR3 has 15 amino acids. The V gene lost 2 bases and the J gene lost 3 bases, with 12 bases spanning the gap. The data stem from a study of identical twins. Overall study results and limits: Abundant beta clonotypes from cord blood had fewer insertions, unlike memory repertoires, which showed none. Models predicted too little out-of-frame TCR alpha sharing in monozygotic twins. In zero-insertion analyses, partial confounding could arise from invariant MAIT and iNKT cells.

This sample was shared with a second study, whose subject was yellow fever vaccine responses in identical twins.

This sequence joins TRBV12-3 or TRBV12-4 and TRBJ2-3; possible D gene TRBD2, 6 bases. The clonotype was recovered from a woman under 30 in good health. Sequenced sample: memory (CD45RO+) T cells sorted from blood. The CDR3 here is CASSLPGVGTDTQYF. As DNA, the CDR3 is TGTGCCAGCAGTTTACCGGGGGTGGGAACAGATACGCAGTATTTT.